The 5 T cell receptor beta chains reported below all come from one sample, sequenced in a study of neurological immune-mediated disorders. TCRdb reanalysed the 5' RACE reads using MiXCR and keeps one entry per CDR3 protein. The sample holds about 74,000 distinct CDR3 sequences, less than 5.5% seen once. Specimen: PBMCs. All receptors come from a man between 18 and 29 years old with multiple sclerosis.

The DNA for the CDR3 is TGCAGCGTGATTAGGCCGAAGACTTACGAGCAGTACTTC. It yields the protein CSVIRPKTYEQYF. The genes are TRBV29-1 and TRBJ2-7; D is unclear. From germline, CDR1 is SQVTM and CDR2 ANQGSEA. The CDR3 totals 13 residues. The V end lost 6 bases, the J end lost 4 bases, and 16 bases lay between the germline ends.

This clonotype came up many times. The rearrangement uses TRBV7-6 and TRBJ2-2; 7 bases line up with TRBD1. The germline V gene encodes CDR1 SGHVS and CDR2 FNYEAQ. The V and J ends lost 1 base and 4 bases, in that order; junction bases with no gene match: 3. This CDR3 comprises 15 residues. Here the CDR3 reads CASSLGTGPTGELFF. The CDR3 coding sequence is TGTGCCAGCAGCTTAGGGACAGGTCCCACCGGGGAGCTGTTTTTT.

The table lists this clonotype with many counts. This sequence joins TRBV7-2 and TRBJ2-7; TRBD2 agrees at 8 bases. Germline assignment: CDR1 SGHTA and CDR2 FQGNSA. V lost 5 bases, J lost 9 bases, and 6 bases stayed unmatched. The CDR3 contains 12 residues. CDR3 in amino acids: CASSPLTSVQYF. The CDR3 nucleotides are TGTGCCAGCAGCCCCCTGACTAGCGTGCAGTACTTC.

This clonotype was seen ten or more times. The rearrangement links TRBV7-2 to TRBJ2-2; 12 bases are a match to TRBD1. The trim removed 7 bases at V and 7 bases at J, leaving 7 bases unmatched. This CDR3 comprises 15 residues. Per the germline V gene, CDR1 is SGHTA and CDR2 is FQGNSA. Written as DNA, the CDR3 is TGTGCCAGCACCCGGGGGACAGGGGGCGGCGGGGAGCTGTTTTTT. Amino acids: CASTRGTGGGGELFF.

This clonotype was seen at least ten times. V usage is TRBV6-6 and J usage is TRBJ1-1; D is undetermined. Per the germline V gene, CDR1 is MNHNY and CDR2 is SVGAGI (reference sequence). The length of the CDR3 is 13 residues. Trimming cost V 6 bases and J 0 bases, with 8 bases left between them. The chain's CDR3 is CASRLGLNTEAFF. The CDR3 coding sequence is TGTGCCAGCAGGCTCGGGTTGAACACTGAAGCTTTCTTT.